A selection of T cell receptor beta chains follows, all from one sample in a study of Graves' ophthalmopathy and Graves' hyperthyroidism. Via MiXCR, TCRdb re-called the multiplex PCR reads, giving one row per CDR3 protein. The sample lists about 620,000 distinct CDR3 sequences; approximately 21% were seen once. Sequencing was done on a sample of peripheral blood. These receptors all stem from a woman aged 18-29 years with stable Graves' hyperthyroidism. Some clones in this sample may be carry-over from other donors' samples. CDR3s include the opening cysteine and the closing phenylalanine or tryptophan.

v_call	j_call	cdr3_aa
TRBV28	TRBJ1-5	CASSSPGQGWPGNQPQHF
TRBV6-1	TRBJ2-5	CASSLRRGLGGETQYF
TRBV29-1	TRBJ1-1	CRAGGTGNTEAFF
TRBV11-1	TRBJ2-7	CASSTGTGGASSSYEQYF
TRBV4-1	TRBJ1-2	CASSQETGHRDYGYTF
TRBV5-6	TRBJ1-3	CASSSGLPSSGNTIYF
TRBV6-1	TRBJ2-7	CASSIRDRRYEQYF
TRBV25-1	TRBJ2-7	CASSELEALNYEQYF
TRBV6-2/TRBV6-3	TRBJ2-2	CASSYGHSQSNTGELFF
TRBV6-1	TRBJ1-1	CASSELQMNTEAFF
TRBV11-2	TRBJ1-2	CASSLLGGASYGYTF
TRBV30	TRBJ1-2	CAWGQGTVVPYGYTF
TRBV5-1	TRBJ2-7	CASSLVRTSWYEQYF
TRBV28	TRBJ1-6	CASSASTGSRTSPLHF
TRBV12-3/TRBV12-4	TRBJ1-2	CASSIRENYGYTF
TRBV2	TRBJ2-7	CASSMTGAYEQYF